This T cell receptor beta chain was sequenced during a study of blood T cell repertoires in COVID-19. Overall study: Sites across the United States, Italy and Spain contributed samples from acute and convalescent COVID-19.

Data came from immunoSEQ multiplex PCR; TCRdb stores just in-frame clones and leaves some out. The sample lists about half a million clones, 80% to 90% seen once, with roughly 3.1% in the top ten. Germline CDR1 and CDR2: SQVTM and ANQGSEA. The CDR3 length is 15 residues. With 6 bases clipped from V and 3 bases from J, the junction kept 9 bases outside the gene matches. The receptor was isolated from a human donor in a cohort sampled during active COVID-19. This chain joins TRBV29-1 and TRBJ2-2; TRBD1 agrees at 8 bases. Sequencing was carried out using peripheral blood. CDR3 protein: CSVSTGEFDTGELFF. DNA of the CDR3: TGCAGCGTCTCGACAGGGGAGTTCGACACCGGGGAGCTGTTTTTT.